This T cell receptor (beta chain) was recovered during a study of T-cell reconstitution after alpha-beta-depleted transplantation in children. Study-level findings and limits: Several hundred graft clones that had expanded were reportedly the source of alpha-beta T cells about two months after transplant. Among T cells one year after transplant, newly produced cells accounted for most counts and diversity. Elevated TCRbeta diversity at day 60 was traced, in some patients, to surviving recipient T cells and thymic progenitors.

The sample holds a few counts of this clonotype. Its antigen is not identified. The CDR3 is 13 residues long. V lost 5 bases, J lost 5 bases, and 12 bases lay in between. The TCRbeta library incorporated unique molecular identifiers. TCRdb itself ran the PCR reads through MiXCR, one entry per CDR3 protein. Among 300,000 to 400,000 distinct CDR3 sequences listed, around 16% were seen once. This TCR was sampled from a male patient under 10 years old who had a stem cell transplant for acute lymphoblastic leukemia, so the T cells may come from the graft donor. This specimen consisted of PBMCs, mostly from graft donor cells, obtained 360 days after TCRalphabeta/CD19-depleted stem cell transplant. The chain employs TRBV12-3 or TRBV12-4 and TRBJ2-5, with D possibly being TRBD2 (6 bases). The CDR3 loop is CASSPGRRETQYF. CDR3 nucleotide sequence: TGTGCCAGCAGTCCGGGGAGGCGGGAGACCCAGTACTTC.